These T cell receptor beta chains were read from a single sample in a study of siplizumab effects on memory and regulatory T cells. Data came from immunoSEQ multiplex PCR; TCRdb stores just in-frame clones and leaves some out. The sample contains some 70,000 clones, 80% to 90% of which appear only once. Input material: Tregs sorted from blood. These receptors came from a human donor in good health. The CDR3 runs from the conserved cysteine through the conserved F or W. Each record gives: D gene, J gene, V gene, clone size, CDR3 DNA, CDR3 protein. A D gene is named only where the DNA matches it firmly. Clone size appears in some rows only: once, few, many, or a class for an expanded clone.

>TRBD2|TRBJ2-5|TRBV4-1|.
TGCGCCAGCAGCCCACGGACTAGCGGAGGCCAAGAGACCCAGTACTTC
CASSPRTSGGQETQYF
>.|TRBJ1-4|TRBV21-1|.
TGTGCCAGCAGACACCGGGACAGGGGCGATGAAAAACTGTTTTTT
CASRHRDRGDEKLFF
>.|TRBJ2-3|TRBV5-5|once
TGTGCCAGCAGCTTGGGCTTTAGGGGAAGGGTGGCTAGCACAGATACGCAGTATTTT
CASSLGFRGRVASTDTQYF
>.|TRBJ2-3|TRBV7-2|once
TGTGCCAGCAGCCGAGGACTAACCACAGATACGCAGTATTTT
CASSRGLTTDTQYF
>TRBD2|TRBJ2-1|TRBV7-9|.
TGTGCCAGCAGCTTATGGCTAGCGGGAACCTACAATGAGCAGTTCTTC
CASSLWLAGTYNEQFF
>.|TRBJ2-3|TRBV9|.
TGTGCCAGCAGCGTAGGTCGGGCGGTGAGCACAGATACGCAGTATTTT
CASSVGRAVSTDTQYF
>.|TRBJ2-7|TRBV5-1|.
TGCGCCAGCAGCTTGTCACTTCCAGGTCTAGGCGAGCAGTACTTC
CASSLSLPGLGEQYF
>.|TRBJ1-2|TRBV14|.
TGTGCCAGCAGCCATACTGGGGGTCGGGGCTACACCTTC
CASSHTGGRGYTF
>.|TRBJ1-5|TRBV11-3|.
TGTGCCAGCAGCCCGGAGCAGCCCCAGCATTTT
CASSPEQPQHF
>.|TRBJ2-1|TRBV6-1|once
TGTGCCACCCGCCCTCTAGCGAGCTCCTACAATGAGCAGTTCTTC
CATRPLASSYNEQFF
>.|TRBJ1-5|TRBV6-1|.
TGTGCCAGTGTGGACGGGGATCAGCCCCAGCATTTT
CASVDGDQPQHF
>.|TRBJ1-2|TRBV7-2|.
TGTGCCAGCAGCTTGGGAGCCCCGATGTACTCTGGCTACACCTTC
CASSLGAPMYSGYTF
>.|TRBJ1-2|TRBV25-1|.
TGTGCCAGCAGGGGAAAACAGGGAAACTATGGCTACACCTTC
CASRGKQGNYGYTF
>.|TRBJ2-2|TRBV29-1|.
TGCAGCGTTGAAGGAGGGAGAAGGACCGGGGAGCTGTTTTTT
CSVEGGRRTGELFF
>TRBD2|TRBJ2-7|TRBV9|.
TGTGCCAGCAGCCCCAGCGGGAGGGCTTCCTACGAGCAGTACTTC
CASSPSGRASYEQYF
>TRBD2|TRBJ2-4|TRBV5-1|.
TGCGCCAGCAGCTGGGGGGGAGCCGGGGCTAAAAACATTCAGTACTTC
CASSWGGAGAKNIQYF
>.|TRBJ1-2|TRBV28|once
TGTGCCAGCAGTTCGACTGGACCCCGCTATGGCTACACCTTC
CASSSTGPRYGYTF
>.|TRBJ2-2|TRBV5-1|.
TGCGCCAGCAGCCTGCAGGTGGCCGGGGAGCTGTTTTTT
CASSLQVAGELFF
>TRBD1|TRBJ1-2|TRBV7-9|.
TGTGCCAGCAGCTTGCAAACAGGGGCGGAAGGCTACACCTTC
CASSLQTGAEGYTF
>.|TRBJ2-4|TRBV28|.
TGTGCCAGCAATCCCTGGAGGGGTACGGGCAAAAACATTCAGTACTTC
CASNPWRGTGKNIQYF
>.|TRBJ2-7|TRBV7-8|.
TGTGCCAGCTCACCTCGGGGTACCTACGAGCAGTACTTC
CASSPRGTYEQYF
>TRBD1|TRBJ1-4|TRBV25-1|.
TGTGCCAGCAGTGAAAGGGGGCCCATTGCTGAAAAACTGTTTTTT
CASSERGPIAEKLFF
>.|TRBJ2-1|TRBV6-5|.
TGTGCCAGCAGTCTTCGACGGTTCCATGAGCAGTTCTTC
CASSLRRFHEQFF
>TRBD2|TRBJ2-1|TRBV7-3|once
TGTGCCAGCAGCCCGGGGACTAGCGGGAGGGCCAGATACAATGAGCAGTTCTTC
CASSPGTSGRARYNEQFF
>TRBD1|TRBJ2-7|TRBV6-1|.
TGTGCCAGCAGTTTCGGGACAGGGGCTGGCGAGCAGTACTTC
CASSFGTGAGEQYF
>TRBD2|TRBJ2-1|TRBV5-1|.
TGCGCCAGCAGCTTGACGGGAGGCCGTTCCTACAATGAGCAGTTCTTC
CASSLTGGRSYNEQFF
>.|TRBJ2-1|TRBV5-1|.
TGCGCCAGCAGCTTGGGACTACAGAACCCCTACAATGAGCAGTTCTTC
CASSLGLQNPYNEQFF
>.|TRBJ1-5|TRBV4-1|.
TGCGCCTCCGGAGGACTTGGGCAGCCCCAGCATTTT
CASGGLGQPQHF
>.|TRBJ2-1|TRBV7-9|.
TGTGCCAGCAGCTTAAGCGGCTACAATGAGCAGTTCTTC
CASSLSGYNEQFF
>.|TRBJ2-2|TRBV6-5|.
TGTGCCAGCAGGATTATGTGGGTGAACACCGGGGAGCTGTTTTTT
CASRIMWVNTGELFF
>.|TRBJ2-5|TRBV14|.
TGTGCCAGCAGCCAAGACTTCGAGACCCAGTACTTC
CASSQDFETQYF
>.|TRBJ2-5|TRBV7-3|.
TGTGCCAGCAGCCCACTAGGGGGGGGACACCAAGAGACCCAGTACTTC
CASSPLGGGHQETQYF
>TRBD2|TRBJ2-1|TRBV19|.
TGTGCCAGTAGTATAGATCGTGCGGGAGTCCCATATGAGCAGTTCTTC
CASSIDRAGVPYEQFF
>.|TRBJ1-1|TRBV29-1|.
TGCAGCGTTGCGTGGGGGGTTGACACTGAAGCTTTCTTT
CSVAWGVDTEAFF
>TRBD2|TRBJ2-5|TRBV5-4|.
TGTGCCAGCAGCTCGAGCGGGAGGGCTGGGGAGACCCAGTACTTC
CASSSSGRAGETQYF
>TRBD2|TRBJ2-1|TRBV7-2|.
TGTGCCAGCAGCCCCGCGGGACTAGCTAATGAGCAGTTCTTC
CASSPAGLANEQFF
>.|TRBJ1-1|TRBV6-5|.
TGTGCCAGCAGTTACTACCCATACACTGAAGCTTTCTTT
CASSYYPYTEAFF
>TRBD1|TRBJ2-5|TRBV7-2|.
TGTGCCAGCAGCTTATCCGGGACAGCCGTGGAGACCCAGTACTTC
CASSLSGTAVETQYF
>TRBD1|TRBJ1-2|TRBV19|.
TGTGCCAGTATTGGACAGGGTAGTATCGGAGGCTACACCTTC
CASIGQGSIGGYTF
>TRBD2|TRBJ2-1|TRBV30|.
TGTGCCTGGAGTGTTGTTCGACAGCGGGAGATTGGCAATGAGCAGTTCTTC
CAWSVVRQREIGNEQFF
>.|TRBJ2-2|TRBV28|.
TGTGCCAGCAGTGCCCGACTAGTCGCCGGGGAGCTGTTTTTT
CASSARLVAGELFF
>.|TRBJ2-7|TRBV27|.
TGTGCCAGCAGTCGGCTAGCGACGGGTCTCGAGCAGTACTTC
CASSRLATGLEQYF
>TRBD1|TRBJ1-6|TRBV28|.
TGTGCCAGCAGTCGACGGACAGGGGGCAATAATTCACCCCTCCACTTT
CASSRRTGGNNSPLHF
>TRBD1|TRBJ2-1|TRBV11-3|.
TGTGCCAGCAGCTCCCGACAGGGGGCGGGGATGAATGAGCAGTTCTTC
CASSSRQGAGMNEQFF
>.|TRBJ1-1|TRBV30|once
TGTGCCTGGACCGTCGGGCCACAGGGTAACACTGAAGCTTTCTTT
CAWTVGPQGNTEAFF
>TRBD1|TRBJ2-7|TRBV4-1|.
TGCGCCAGCAGCCTCGCGGAGGGACAGGACTACGAGCAGTACTTC
CASSLAEGQDYEQYF
>TRBD2|TRBJ2-3|TRBV10-2|.
TGCGCCAGCAGACCACTAGCGGGGGTATTGGCAACAGATACGCAGTATTTT
CASRPLAGVLATDTQYF
>.|TRBJ2-3|TRBV18|.
TGTGCCAGCTCACCCGGGAATACGCAGTATTTT
CASSPGNTQYF
>TRBD2|TRBJ2-7|TRBV2|.
TGTGCCAGCATAGCCGGACTAGTAGCCTACGAGCAGTACTTC
CASIAGLVAYEQYF
>.|TRBJ1-1|TRBV30|.
TGTGCCTGGAGTGTCCAGGGCGTCTCTGAAGCTTTCTTT
CAWSVQGVSEAFF
>.|TRBJ1-5|TRBV2|.
TGTGCCAGCAGCCCAGGAGGGGCTGGCCAGCCCCAGCATTTT
CASSPGGAGQPQHF
>TRBD2|TRBJ2-1|TRBV7-9|.
TGTGCCAGCAGCGTAGTTTGGGCTAGCGGGAGCTCCTACAATGAGCAGTTCTTC
CASSVVWASGSSYNEQFF
>TRBD1|TRBJ2-6|TRBV9|.
TGTGCCAGCAGCCCACGGACAGGTTGGGCCAACGTCCTGACTTTC
CASSPRTGWANVLTF
>TRBD1|TRBJ2-7|TRBV30|.
TGTGCCTGGAGTCTTCGTAATACAGGGGCAAGAATCCACGAGCAGTACTTC
CAWSLRNTGARIHEQYF
>TRBD2|TRBJ2-1|TRBV5-1|.
TGCGCCAGCAGCTTCCTAGCGGGAGCTACCTACAATGAGCAGTTCTTC
CASSFLAGATYNEQFF